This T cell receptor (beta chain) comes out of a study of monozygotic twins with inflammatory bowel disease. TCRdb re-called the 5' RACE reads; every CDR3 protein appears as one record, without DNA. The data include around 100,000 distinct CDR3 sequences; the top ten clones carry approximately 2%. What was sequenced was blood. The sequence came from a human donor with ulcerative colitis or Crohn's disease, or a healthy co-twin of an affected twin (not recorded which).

The CDR3 is CASRQEGTGVLVNEQFF. The chain links TRBV5-1 to TRBJ2-1; the D call from TCRdb, TRBD1, cannot be confirmed without DNA. Germline values: CDR1 SGHRS, CDR2 YFSETQ. The CDR3 sequence is 17 residues long.